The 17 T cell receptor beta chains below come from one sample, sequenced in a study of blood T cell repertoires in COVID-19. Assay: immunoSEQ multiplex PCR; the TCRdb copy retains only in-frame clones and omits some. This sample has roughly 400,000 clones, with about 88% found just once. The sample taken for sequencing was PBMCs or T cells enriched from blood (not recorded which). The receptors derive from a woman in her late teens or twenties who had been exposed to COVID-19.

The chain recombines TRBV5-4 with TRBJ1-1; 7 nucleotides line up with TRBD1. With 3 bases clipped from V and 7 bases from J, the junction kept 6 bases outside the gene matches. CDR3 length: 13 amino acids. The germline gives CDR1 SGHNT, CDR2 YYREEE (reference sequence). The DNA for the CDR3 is TGTGCCAGCAGCTCCCTGGGACAGCTTGAAGCTTTCTTT. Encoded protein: CASSSLGQLEAFF. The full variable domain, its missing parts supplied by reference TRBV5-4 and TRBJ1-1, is ETGVTQSPTHLIKTRGQQVTLRCSSQSGHNTVSWYQQALGQGPQFIFQYYREEENGRGNFPPRFSGLQFPNYSSELNVNALELDDSALYLCASSSLGQLEAFFGQGTRLTVV.

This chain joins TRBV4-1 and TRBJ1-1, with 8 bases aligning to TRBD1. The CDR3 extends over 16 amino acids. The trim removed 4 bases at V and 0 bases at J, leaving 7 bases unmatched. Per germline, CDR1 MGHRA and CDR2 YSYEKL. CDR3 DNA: TGCGCCAGCAGCCCCGGCACAGGGGGTATGAACACTGAAGCTTTCTTT. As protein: CASSPGTGGMNTEAFF.

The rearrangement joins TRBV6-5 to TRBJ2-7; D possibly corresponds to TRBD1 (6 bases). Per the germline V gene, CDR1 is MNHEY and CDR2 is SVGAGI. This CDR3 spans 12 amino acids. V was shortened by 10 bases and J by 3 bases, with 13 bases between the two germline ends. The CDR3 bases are TGTGCCACCGGACAGACGGACTACGAGCAGTACTTC. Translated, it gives CATGQTDYEQYF.

CDR3 nucleotide sequence: TGTGCCAGCAGCCTATCCGGTGCGGTAAAAGAGACCCAGTACTTC. Residues: CASSLSGAVKETQYF. J is TRBJ2-5 and V is TRBV13; D is unclear. CDR3 length: 15 amino acids. V dropped 5 bases and J dropped 3 bases, with 16 bases sitting between them. The germline V gene has CDR1 PRHDT and CDR2 FYEKMQ (reference sequence).

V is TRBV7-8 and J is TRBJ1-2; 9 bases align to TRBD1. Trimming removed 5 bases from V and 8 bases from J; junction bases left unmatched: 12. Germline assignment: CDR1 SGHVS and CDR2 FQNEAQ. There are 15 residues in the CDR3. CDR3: CASSLMGTGNEGYTF. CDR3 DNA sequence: TGTGCCAGCAGCCTCATGGGGACAGGGAATGAGGGCTACACCTTC.

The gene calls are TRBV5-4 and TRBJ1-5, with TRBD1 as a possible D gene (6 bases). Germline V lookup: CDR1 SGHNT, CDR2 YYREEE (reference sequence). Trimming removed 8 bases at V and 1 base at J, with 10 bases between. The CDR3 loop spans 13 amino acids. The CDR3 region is CASSQGSNQPQHF. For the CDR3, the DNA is TGTGCCAGTTCGCAGGGGAGCAATCAGCCCCAGCATTTT.

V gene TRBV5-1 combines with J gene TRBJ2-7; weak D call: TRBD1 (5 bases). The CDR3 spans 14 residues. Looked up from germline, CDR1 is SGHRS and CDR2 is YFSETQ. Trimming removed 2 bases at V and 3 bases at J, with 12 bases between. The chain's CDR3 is CASSFQGKSYEQYF. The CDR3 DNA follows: TGCGCCAGCAGCTTTCAGGGAAAGAGCTACGAGCAGTACTTC.

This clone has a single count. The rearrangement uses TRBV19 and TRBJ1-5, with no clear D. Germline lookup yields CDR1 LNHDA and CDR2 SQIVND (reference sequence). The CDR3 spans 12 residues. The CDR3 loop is CAAAQGNQPQHF. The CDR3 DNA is TGTGCAGCTGCCCAGGGCAATCAGCCCCAGCATTTT.

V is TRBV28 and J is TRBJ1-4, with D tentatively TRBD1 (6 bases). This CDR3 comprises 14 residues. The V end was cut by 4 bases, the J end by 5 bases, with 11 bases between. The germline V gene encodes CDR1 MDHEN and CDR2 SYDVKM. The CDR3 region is CASSYDRINEKLFF. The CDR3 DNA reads TGTGCCAGCAGTTACGACAGGATAAATGAAAAACTGTTTTTT.

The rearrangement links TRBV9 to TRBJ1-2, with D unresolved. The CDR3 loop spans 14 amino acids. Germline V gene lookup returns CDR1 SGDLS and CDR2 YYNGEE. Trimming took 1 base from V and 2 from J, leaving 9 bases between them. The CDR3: CASSVSLKNYGYTF. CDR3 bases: TGTGCCAGCAGCGTATCCCTAAAGAACTATGGCTACACCTTC.

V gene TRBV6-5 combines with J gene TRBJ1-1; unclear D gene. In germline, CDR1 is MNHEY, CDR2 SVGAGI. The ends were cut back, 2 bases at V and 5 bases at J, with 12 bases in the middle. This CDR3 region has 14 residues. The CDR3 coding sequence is TGTGCCAGCAGTTACGAGGGAGCTAGGACTGAAGCTTTCTTT. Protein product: CASSYEGARTEAFF.

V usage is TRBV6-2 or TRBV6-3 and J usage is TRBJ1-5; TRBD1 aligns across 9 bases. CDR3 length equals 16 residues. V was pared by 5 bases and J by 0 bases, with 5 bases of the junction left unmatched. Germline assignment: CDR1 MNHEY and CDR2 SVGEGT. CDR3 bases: TGTGCCAGCAGTCGGACAGGGGCTCATAGCAATCAGCCCCAGCATTTT. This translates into CASSRTGAHSNQPQHF.

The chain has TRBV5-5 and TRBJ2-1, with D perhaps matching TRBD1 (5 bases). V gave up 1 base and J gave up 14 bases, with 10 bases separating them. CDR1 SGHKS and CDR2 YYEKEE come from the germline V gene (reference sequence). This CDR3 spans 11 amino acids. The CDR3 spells CASSLLTGEFF. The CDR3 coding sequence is TGTGCCAGCAGCTTGCTAACAGGAGAGTTCTTC.

CDR3 loop: CASSTDRGYQETQYF. In nucleotides, the CDR3 is TGTGCCAGCAGTACGGACAGGGGTTACCAAGAGACCCAGTACTTC. This chain links TRBV6-5 with TRBJ2-5; TRBD1 matches 9 bases. V was clipped by 5 bases and J by 0 bases; unmatched bases: 4. The CDR3 loop spans 15 amino acids. CDR1 MNHEY and CDR2 SVGAGI come from the germline V gene.

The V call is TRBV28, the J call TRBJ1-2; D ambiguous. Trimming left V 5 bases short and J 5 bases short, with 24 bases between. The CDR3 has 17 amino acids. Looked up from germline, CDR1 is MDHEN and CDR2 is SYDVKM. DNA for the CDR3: TGTGCCAGCAGTCCCCCGAGCCCCTTCTGGGCTGGGTATGGCTACACCTTC. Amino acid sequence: CASSPPSPFWAGYGYTF.

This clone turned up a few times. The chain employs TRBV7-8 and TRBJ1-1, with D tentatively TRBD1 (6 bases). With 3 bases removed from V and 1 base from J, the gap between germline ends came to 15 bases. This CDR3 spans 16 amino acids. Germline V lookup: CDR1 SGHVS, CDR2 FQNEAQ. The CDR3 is CASSLGPRGSNTEAFF. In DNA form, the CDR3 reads TGTGCCAGCAGCTTGGGGCCCAGGGGCTCGAACACTGAAGCTTTCTTT.

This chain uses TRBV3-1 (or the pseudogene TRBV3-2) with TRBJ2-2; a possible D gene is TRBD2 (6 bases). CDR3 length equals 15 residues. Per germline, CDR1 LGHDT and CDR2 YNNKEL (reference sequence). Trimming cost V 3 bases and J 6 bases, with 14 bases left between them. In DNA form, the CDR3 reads TGTGCCAGCAGCCAGGGACTGATTCCCGCCGGGGAGCTGTTTTTT. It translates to CASSQGLIPAGELFF.